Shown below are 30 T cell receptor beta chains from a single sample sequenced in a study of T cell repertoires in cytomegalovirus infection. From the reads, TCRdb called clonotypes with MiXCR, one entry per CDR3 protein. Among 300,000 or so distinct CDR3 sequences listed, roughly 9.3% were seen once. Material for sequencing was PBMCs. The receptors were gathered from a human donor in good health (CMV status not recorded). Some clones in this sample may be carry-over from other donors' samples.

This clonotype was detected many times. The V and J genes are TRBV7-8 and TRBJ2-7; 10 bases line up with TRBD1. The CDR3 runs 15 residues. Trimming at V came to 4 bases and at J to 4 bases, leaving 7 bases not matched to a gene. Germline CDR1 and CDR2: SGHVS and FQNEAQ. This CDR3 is CASSSPRQGAYEQYV. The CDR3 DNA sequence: TGTGCCAGCAGCTCCCCCCGACAGGGGGCTTACGAGCAGTACGTC.

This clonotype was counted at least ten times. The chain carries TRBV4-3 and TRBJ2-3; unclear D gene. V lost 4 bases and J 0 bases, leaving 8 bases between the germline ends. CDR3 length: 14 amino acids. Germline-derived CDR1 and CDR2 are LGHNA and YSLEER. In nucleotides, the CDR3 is TGCGCCAGCAGCCGAATGGGTAGCACAGATACGCAGTATTTT. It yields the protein CASSRMGSTDTQYF.

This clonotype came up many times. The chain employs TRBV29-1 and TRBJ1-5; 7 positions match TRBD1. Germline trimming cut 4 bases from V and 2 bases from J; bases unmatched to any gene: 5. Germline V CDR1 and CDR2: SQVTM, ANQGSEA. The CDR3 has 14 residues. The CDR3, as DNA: TGCAGCGTTGGAGGGGGCTCGGGCAATCAGCCCCAGCATTTT. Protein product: CSVGGGSGNQPQHF. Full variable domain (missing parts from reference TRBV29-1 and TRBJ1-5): SAVISQKPSRDICQRGTSLTIQCQVDSQVTMMFWYRQQPGQSLTLIATANQGSEATYESGFVIDKFPISRPNLTFSTLTVSNMSPEDSSIYLCSVGGGSGNQPQHFGDGTRLSIL.

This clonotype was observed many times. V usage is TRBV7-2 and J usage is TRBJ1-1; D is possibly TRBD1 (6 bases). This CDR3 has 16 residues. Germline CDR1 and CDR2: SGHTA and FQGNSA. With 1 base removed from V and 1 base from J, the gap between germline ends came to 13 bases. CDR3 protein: CASSLGMGQTNTEAFF. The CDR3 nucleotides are TGTGCCAGCAGCTTAGGTATGGGACAAACGAACACTGAAGCTTTCTTT.

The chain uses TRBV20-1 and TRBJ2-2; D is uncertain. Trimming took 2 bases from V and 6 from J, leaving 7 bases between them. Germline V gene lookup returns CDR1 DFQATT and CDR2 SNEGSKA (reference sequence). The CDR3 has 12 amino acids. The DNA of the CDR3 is TGCAGTGCTAGAAATTTGGCCGGGGAGCTGTTTTTT. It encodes CSARNLAGELFF.

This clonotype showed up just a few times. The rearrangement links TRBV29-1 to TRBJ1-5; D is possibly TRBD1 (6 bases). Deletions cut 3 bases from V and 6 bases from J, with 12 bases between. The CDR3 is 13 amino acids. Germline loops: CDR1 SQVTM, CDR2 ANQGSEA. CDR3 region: CSVDHGRGQPQHF. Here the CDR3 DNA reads TGCAGCGTTGACCATGGCAGGGGTCAGCCCCAGCATTTT.

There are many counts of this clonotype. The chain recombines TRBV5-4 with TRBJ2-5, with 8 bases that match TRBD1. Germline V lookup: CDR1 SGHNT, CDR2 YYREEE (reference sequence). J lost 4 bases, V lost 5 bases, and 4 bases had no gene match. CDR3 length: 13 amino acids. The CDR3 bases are TGTGCCAGCAGACTCGGACAGGGAGAGACCCAGTACTTC. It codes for CASRLGQGETQYF. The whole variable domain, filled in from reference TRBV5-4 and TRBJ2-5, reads ETGVTQSPTHLIKTRGQQVTLRCSSQSGHNTVSWYQQALGQGPQFIFQYYREEENGRGNFPPRFSGLQFPNYSSELNVNALELDDSALYLCASRLGQGETQYFGPGTRLLVL.

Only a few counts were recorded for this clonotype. CDR3 coding DNA: TGTGCCAGCAGCACAACCGACAGGGGACTAGCCAAAAACATTCAGTACTTC. This codes for CASSTTDRGLAKNIQYF. This sequence joins TRBV9 and TRBJ2-4; 8 positions agree with TRBD1. There are 17 residues in the CDR3. Unmatched junction bases numbered 9, after V lost 4 bases and J lost 0 bases. Per the germline V gene, CDR1 is SGDLS and CDR2 is YYNGEE.

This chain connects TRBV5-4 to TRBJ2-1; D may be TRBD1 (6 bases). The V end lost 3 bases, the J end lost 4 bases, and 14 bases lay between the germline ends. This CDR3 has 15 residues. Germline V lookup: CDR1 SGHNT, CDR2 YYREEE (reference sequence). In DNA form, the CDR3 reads TGTGCCAGCAGCTCCCAGGGGTTTTTTTACAATGAGCAGTTCTTC. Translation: CASSSQGFFYNEQFF.

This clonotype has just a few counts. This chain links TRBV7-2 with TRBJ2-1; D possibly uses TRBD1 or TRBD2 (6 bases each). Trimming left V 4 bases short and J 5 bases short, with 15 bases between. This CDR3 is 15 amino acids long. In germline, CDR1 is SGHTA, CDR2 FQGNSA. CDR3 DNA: TGTGCCAGCAGCTCCTTTCGGGGGCCGAACAATGAGCAGTTCTTC. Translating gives CASSSFRGPNNEQFF.

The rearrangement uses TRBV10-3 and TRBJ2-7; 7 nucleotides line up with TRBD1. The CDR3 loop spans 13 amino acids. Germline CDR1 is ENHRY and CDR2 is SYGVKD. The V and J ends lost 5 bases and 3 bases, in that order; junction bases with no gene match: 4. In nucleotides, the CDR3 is TGTGCCATCAGTTCCCGGGACAGCTACGAGCAGTACGTC. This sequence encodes CAISSRDSYEQYV.

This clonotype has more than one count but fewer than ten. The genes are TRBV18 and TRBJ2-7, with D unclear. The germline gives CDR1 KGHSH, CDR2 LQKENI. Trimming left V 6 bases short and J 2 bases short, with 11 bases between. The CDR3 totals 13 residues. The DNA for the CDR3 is TGTGCCAGCTCTTCGGACGGTGCCTACGAGCAGTACGTC. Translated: CASSSDGAYEQYV.

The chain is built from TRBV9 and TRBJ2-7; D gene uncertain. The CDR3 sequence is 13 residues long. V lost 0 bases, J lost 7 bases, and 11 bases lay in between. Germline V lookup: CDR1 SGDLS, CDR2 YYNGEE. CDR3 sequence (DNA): TGTGCCAGCAGCGTAGCTGGCGAAAGGGAGCAGTACTTC. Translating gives CASSVAGEREQYF.

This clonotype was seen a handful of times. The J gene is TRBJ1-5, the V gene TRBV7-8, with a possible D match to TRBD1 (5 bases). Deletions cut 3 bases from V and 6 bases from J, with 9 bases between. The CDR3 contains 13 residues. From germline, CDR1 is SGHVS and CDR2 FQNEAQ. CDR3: CASSLRGSQPQHF. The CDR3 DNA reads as TGTGCCAGCAGCTTGAGGGGTAGTCAGCCCCAGCATTTT.

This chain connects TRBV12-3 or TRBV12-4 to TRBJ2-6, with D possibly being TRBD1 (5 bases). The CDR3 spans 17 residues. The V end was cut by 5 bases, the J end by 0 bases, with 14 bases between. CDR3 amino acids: CASSGRALSSGANVLTF. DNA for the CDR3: TGTGCCAGCAGTGGCAGGGCCTTATCCTCTGGGGCCAACGTCCTGACTTTC.

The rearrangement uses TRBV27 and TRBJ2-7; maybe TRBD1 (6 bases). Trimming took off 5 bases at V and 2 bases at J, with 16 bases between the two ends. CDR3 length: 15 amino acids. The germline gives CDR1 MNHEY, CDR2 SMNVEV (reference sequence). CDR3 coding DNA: TGTGCCAGCAGTGCCGGGACATCCTCGACCTACGAGCAGTACTTC. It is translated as CASSAGTSSTYEQYF.

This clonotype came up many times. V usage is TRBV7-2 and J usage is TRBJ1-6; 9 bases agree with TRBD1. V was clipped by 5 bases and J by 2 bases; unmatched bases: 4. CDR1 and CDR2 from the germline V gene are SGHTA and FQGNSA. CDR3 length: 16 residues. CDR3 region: CASSLDRGAYNSPLHF. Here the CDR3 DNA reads TGTGCCAGCAGCCTGGACAGGGGAGCCTATAATTCACCCCTCCACTTT.

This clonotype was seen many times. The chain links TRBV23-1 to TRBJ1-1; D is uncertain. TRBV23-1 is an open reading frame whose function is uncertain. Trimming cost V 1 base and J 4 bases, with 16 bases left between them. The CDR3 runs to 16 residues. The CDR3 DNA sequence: TGCGCCAGCAGTCAATGCCGCGCGTCTACCTGCACTGAAGCTTTCTTT. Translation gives CASSQCRASTCTEAFF.

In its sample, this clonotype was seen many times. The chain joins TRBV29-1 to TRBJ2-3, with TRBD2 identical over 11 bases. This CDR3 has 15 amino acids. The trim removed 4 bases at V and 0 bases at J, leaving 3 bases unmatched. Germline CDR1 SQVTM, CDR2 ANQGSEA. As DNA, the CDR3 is TGCAGCGTTGTCCTAGCGGGGGGTAGCACAGATACGCAGTATTTT. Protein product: CSVVLAGGSTDTQYF.

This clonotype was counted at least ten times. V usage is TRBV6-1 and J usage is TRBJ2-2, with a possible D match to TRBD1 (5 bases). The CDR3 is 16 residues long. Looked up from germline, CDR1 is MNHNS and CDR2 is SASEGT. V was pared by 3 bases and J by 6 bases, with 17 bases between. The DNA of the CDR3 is TGTGCCAGCAGTGACTTCGGCAGGGTCGAGGCCGGGGAGCTGTTTTTT. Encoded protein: CASSDFGRVEAGELFF.

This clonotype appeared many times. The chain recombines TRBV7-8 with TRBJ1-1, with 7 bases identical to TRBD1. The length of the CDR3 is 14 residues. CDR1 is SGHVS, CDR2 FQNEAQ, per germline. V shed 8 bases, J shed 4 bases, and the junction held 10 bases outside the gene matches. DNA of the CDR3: TGTGCCAGCGGATTACAGGGGATGAGCACTGAAGCTTTCTTT. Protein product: CASGLQGMSTEAFF.

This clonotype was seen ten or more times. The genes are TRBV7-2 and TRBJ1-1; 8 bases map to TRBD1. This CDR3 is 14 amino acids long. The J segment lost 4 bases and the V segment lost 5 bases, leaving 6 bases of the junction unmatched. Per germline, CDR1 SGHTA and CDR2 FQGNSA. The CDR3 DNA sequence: TGTGCCAGCAGCCTGGACAGGGCCGGCACTGAAGCTTTCTTT. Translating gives CASSLDRAGTEAFF. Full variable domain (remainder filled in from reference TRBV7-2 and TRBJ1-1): GAGVSQSPSNKVTEKGKDVELRCDPISGHTALYWYRQSLGQGLEFLIYFQGNSAPDKSGLPSDRFSAERTGGSVSTLTIQRTQQEDSAVYLCASSLDRAGTEAFFGQGTRLTVV.

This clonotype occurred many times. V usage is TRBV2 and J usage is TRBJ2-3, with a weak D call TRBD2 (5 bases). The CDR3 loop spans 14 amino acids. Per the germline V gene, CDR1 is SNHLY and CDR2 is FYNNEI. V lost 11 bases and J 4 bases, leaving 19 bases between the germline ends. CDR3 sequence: CAAGHRAGADTQYF. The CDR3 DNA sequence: TGTGCCGCGGGCCACCGGGCGGGCGCAGATACGCAGTATTTT.

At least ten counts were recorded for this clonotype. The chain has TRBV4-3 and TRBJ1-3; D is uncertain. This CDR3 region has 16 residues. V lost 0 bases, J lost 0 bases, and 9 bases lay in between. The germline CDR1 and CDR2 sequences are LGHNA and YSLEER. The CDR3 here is CASSQESGNSGNTIYF. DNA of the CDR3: TGCGCCAGCAGCCAAGAGTCGGGAAACTCTGGAAACACCATATATTTT.

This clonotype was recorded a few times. CDR3 nucleotides: TGTGCCAGCAGCGCGGACTGGGGGGACCAAGAGACCCAGTACTTC. It is translated as CASSADWGDQETQYF. The chain has TRBV2 and TRBJ2-5, with a weak D call TRBD2 (6 bases). V gave up 6 bases and J gave up 0 bases, with 14 bases separating them. Germline V CDR1 and CDR2: SNHLY, FYNNEI. The CDR3 covers 15 residues.

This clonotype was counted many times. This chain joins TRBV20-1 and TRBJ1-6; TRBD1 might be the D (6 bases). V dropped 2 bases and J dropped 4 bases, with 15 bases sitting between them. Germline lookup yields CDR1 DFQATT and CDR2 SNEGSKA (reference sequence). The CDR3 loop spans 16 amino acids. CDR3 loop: CSARPTGTGYNSPLHF. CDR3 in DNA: TGCAGTGCTAGACCTACAGGGACGGGGTATAATTCACCCCTCCACTTT.

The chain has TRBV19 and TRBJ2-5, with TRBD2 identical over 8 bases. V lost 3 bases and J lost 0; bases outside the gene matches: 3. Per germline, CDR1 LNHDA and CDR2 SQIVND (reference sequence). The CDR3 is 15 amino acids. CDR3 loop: CASSMGGGNQETQYF. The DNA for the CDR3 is TGTGCCAGTAGTATGGGCGGGGGGAACCAAGAGACCCAGTACTTC.

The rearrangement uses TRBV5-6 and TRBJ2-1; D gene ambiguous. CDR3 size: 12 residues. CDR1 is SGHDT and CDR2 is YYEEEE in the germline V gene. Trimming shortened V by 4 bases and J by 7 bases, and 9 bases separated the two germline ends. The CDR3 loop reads CASSSPFNEQFF. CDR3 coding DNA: TGTGCCAGCAGCAGCCCTTTTAATGAGCAGTTCTTC.

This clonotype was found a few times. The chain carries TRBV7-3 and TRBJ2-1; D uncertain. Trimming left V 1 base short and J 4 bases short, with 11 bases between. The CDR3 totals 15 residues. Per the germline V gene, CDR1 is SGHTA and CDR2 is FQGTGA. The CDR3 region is CASSLSPGPYNEQFF. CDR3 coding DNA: TGTGCCAGCAGCTTAAGCCCAGGCCCTTACAATGAGCAGTTCTTC.

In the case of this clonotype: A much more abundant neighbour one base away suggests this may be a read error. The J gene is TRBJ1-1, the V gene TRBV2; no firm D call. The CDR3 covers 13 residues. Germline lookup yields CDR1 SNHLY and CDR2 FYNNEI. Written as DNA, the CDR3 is TGTGCCAGCAACCGAGCCGAGGGCACTAAAGCTTTCTTT. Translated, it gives CASNRAEGTKAFF.